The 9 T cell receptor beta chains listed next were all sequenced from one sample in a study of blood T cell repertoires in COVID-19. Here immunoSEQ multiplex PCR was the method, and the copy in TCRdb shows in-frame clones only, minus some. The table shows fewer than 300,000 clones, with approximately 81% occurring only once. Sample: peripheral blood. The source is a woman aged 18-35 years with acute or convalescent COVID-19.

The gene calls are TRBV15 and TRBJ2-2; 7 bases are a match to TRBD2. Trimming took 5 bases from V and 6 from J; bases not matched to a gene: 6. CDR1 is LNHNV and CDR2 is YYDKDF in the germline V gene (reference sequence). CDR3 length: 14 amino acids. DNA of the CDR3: TGTGCCACCAGCGAAGGGAGGGTCCCCGGGGAGCTGTTTTTT. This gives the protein CATSEGRVPGELFF.

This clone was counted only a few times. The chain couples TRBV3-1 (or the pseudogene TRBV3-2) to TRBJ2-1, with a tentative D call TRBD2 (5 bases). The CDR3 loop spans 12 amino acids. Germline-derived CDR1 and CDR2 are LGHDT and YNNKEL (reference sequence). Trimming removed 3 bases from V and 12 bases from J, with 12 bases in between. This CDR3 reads CASSHSEEGQFF. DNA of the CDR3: TGTGCCAGCAGCCATTCAGAAGAGGGGCAGTTCTTC.

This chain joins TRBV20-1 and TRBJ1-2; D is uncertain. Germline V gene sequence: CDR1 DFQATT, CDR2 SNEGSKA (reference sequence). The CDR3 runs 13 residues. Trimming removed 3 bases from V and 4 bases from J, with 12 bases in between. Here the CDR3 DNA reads TGCAGTGCTAGTCCAAAAGTCGGCTATGGCTACACCTTC. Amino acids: CSASPKVGYGYTF.

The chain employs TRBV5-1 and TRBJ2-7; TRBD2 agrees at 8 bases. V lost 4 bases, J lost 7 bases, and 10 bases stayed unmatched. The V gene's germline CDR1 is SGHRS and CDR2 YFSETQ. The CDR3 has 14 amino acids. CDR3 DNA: TGCGCCAGCAGCCCCGGGACTAGTACGGAAGAGCAGTACTTC. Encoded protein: CASSPGTSTEEQYF.

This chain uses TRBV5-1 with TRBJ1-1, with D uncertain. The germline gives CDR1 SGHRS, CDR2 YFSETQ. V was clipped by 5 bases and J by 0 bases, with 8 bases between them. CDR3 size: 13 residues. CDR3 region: CASSGQLNTEAFF. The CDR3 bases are TGCGCCAGCAGTGGCCAGTTGAACACTGAAGCTTTCTTT.

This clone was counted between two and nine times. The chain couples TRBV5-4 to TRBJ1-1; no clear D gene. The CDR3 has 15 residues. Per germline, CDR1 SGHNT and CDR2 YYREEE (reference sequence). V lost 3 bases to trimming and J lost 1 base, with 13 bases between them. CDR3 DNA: TGTGCCAGCAGCTCGGGGTCGACCCAGAACACTGAAGCTTTCTTT. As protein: CASSSGSTQNTEAFF. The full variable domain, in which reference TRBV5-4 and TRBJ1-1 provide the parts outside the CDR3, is ETGVTQSPTHLIKTRGQQVTLRCSSQSGHNTVSWYQQALGQGPQFIFQYYREEENGRGNFPPRFSGLQFPNYSSELNVNALELDDSALYLCASSSGSTQNTEAFFGQGTRLTVV.

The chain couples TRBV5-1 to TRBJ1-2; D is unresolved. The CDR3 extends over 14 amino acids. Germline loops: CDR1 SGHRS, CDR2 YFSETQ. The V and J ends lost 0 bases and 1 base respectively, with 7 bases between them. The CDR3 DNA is TGCGCCAGCAGCTTGGACTCCGTTAACTATGGCTACACCTTC. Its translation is CASSLDSVNYGYTF. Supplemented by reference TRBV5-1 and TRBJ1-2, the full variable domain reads KAGVTQTPRYLIKTRGQQVTLSCSPISGHRSVSWYQQTPGQGLQFLFEYFSETQRNKGNFPGRFSGRQFSNSRSEMNVSTLELGDSALYLCASSLDSVNYGYTFGSGTRLTVV.

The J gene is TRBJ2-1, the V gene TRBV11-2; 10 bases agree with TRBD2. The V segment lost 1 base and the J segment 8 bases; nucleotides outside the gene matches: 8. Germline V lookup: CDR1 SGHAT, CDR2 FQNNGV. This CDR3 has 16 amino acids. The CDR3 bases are TGTGCCAGCAGCTTAGTTTCCAGCGGGAGGGCCCATGAGCAGTTCTTC. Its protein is CASSLVSSGRAHEQFF.

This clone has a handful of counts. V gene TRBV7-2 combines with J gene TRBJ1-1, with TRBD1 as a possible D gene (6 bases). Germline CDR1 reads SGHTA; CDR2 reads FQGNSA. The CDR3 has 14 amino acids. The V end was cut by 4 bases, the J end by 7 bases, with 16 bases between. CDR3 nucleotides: TGTGCCAGCAGCTCTAAAGGGGGATGGGTTGAAGCTTTCTTT. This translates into CASSSKGGWVEAFF. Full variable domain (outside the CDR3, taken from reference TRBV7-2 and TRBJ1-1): GAGVSQSPSNKVTEKGKDVELRCDPISGHTALYWYRQSLGQGLEFLIYFQGNSAPDKSGLPSDRFSAERTGGSVSTLTIQRTQQEDSAVYLCASSSKGGWVEAFFGQGTRLTVV.